This T cell receptor (beta chain) stems from a study of blood T cells in healthy people across ages. Aged roughly 6 to 95, donors were systemically healthy Caucasians from Russia. Note on this clonotype: Its antigen is as yet unknown.

Per germline, CDR1 MNHNS and CDR2 SASEGT. Trimming left V 6 bases short and J 11 bases short, with 16 bases between. The CDR3 has 12 amino acids. The use of a sample-barcoded 5' primer and a J-beta primer mix characterized a second PCR of roughly 6 to 11 cycles. One entry per CDR3 protein results from TCRdb running MiXCR on the 5' RACE reads. The repertoire holds roughly 1.5 million distinct CDR3 sequences, with under 55% as singletons. Study conclusions and caveats: It was held that diversity estimates obtained from one million T cells represented underestimates. Age showed a roughly linear inverse relationship with TCR beta diversity per million T cells. PBMCs left unsorted prevented a conclusive naive versus antigen-experienced comparison.

This clonotype originated in a woman between 18 and 29 years old in good health. Sequencing input: blood. The J gene is TRBJ2-5, the V gene TRBV6-1, with TRBD2 as a possible D gene (6 bases). The CDR3: CASRNRWEEQYF. CDR3 coding DNA: TGTGCCAGCAGGAACCGGTGGGAGGAGCAGTACTTC.